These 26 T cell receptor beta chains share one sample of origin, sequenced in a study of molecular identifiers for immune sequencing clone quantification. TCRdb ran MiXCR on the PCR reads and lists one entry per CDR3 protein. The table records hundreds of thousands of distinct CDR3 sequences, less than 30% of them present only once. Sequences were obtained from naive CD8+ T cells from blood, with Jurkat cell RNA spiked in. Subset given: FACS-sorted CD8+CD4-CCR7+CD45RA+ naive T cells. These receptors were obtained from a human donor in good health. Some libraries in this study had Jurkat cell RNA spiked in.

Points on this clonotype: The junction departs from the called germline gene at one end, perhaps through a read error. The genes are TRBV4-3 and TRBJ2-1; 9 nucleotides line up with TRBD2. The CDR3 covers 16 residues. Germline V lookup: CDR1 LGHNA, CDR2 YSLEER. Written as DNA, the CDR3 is TGCGCCAGCAGCCAAGATTTGAGCGGGAGGTTAAATGAGCAGCTCTTC. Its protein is CASSQDLSGRLNEQLF.

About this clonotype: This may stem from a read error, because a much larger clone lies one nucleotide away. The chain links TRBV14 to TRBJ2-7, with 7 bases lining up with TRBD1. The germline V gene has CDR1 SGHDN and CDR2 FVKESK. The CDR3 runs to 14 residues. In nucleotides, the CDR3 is TGTGCCTGCAGCCAAGCTCAGGGGGCCTACGAGCAGTACTTC. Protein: CACSQAQGAYEQYF.

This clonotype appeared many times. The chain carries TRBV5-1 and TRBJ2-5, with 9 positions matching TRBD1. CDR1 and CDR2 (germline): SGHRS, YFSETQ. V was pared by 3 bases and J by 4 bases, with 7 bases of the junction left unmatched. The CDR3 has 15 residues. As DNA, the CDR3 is TGCGCCAGCAGCTCCACAGGGGGCTGGGGAGAGACCCAGTACTTC. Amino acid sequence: CASSSTGGWGETQYF.

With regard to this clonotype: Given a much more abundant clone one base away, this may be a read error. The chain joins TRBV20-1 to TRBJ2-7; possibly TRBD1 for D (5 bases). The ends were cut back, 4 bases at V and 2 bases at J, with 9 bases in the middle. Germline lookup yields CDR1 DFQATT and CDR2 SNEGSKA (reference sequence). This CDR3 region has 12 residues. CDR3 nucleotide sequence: TGCAGTGCTACGGACATACCCTACGAGCAGTACTTC. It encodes CSATDIPYEQYF.

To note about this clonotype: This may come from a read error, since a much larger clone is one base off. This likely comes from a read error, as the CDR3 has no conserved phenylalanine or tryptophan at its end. The CDR3 nucleotides are TGTGCCAGCAAGCCTCTGGAGAACACTGAAGCTTTCCTT. Amino acids: CASKPLENTEAFL. The chain carries TRBV12-3 or TRBV12-4 and TRBJ1-1; D uncertain. The CDR3 contains 13 residues. V gave up 7 bases and J gave up 1 base, with 10 bases separating them.

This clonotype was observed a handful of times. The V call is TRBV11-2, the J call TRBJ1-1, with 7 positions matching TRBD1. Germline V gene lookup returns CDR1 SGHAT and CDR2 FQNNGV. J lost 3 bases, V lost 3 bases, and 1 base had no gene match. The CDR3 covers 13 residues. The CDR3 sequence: CASSFQGDTEAFF. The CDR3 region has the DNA TGTGCCAGCAGCTTTCAGGGGGACACTGAAGCTTTCTTT.

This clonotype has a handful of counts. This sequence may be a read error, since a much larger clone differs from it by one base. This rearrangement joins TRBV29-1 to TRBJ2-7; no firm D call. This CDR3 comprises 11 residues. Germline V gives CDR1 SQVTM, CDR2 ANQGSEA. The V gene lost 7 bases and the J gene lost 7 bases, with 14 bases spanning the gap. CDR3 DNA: TGCAGCGCTGAGCTTATGGGAGAGCAGTACTTC. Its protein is CSAELMGEQYF.

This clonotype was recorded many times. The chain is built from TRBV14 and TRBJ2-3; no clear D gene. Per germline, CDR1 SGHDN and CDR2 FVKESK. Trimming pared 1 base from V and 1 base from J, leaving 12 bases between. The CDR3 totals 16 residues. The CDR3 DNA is TGTGCCAGCAGCCAAGTGAGCCGGAAGCGCACAGATACGCAGTATTTT. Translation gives CASSQVSRKRTDTQYF.

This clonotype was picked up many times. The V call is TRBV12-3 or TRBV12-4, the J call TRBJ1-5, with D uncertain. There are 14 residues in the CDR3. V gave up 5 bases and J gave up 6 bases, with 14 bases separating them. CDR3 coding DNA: TGTGCCAGCAGTCGTAATCAGTTAGTTCAGCCCCAGCATTTT. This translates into CASSRNQLVQPQHF.

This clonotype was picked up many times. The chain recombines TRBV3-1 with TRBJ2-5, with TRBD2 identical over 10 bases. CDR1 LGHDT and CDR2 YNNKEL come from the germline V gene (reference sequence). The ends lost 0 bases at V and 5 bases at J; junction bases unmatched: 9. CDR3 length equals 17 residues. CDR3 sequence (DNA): TGTGCCAGCAGCCAAGATCGAGCGGGGGGGCCGATGGAGACCCAGTACTTC. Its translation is CASSQDRAGGPMETQYF.

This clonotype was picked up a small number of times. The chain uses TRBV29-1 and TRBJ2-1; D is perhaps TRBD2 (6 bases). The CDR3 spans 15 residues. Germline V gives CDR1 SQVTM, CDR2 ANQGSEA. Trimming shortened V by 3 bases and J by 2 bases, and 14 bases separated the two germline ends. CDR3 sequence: CSVEGQGGPYNEQFF. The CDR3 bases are TGCAGCGTTGAGGGGCAGGGAGGACCCTACAATGAGCAGTTCTTC.

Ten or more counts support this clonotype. The CDR3 loop is CAWSGTDNEQFF. The DNA for the CDR3 is TGTGCCTGGAGTGGGACTGACAATGAGCAGTTCTTC. The V and J genes are TRBV30 and TRBJ2-1, with D possibly TRBD2 on 5 matching bases. This CDR3 region has 12 residues. Trimming pared 1 base from V and 5 bases from J, leaving 6 bases between. Germline loops: CDR1 GTSNPN, CDR2 SVGIG (reference sequence).

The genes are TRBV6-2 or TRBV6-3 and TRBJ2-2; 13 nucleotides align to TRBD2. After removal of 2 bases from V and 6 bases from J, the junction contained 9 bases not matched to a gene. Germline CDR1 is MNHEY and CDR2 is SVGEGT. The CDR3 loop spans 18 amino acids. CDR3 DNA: TGTGCCAGCAGTTACCCCCGGACTAGCGGGGGTACGGCCGGGGAGCTGTTTTTT. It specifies CASSYPRTSGGTAGELFF.

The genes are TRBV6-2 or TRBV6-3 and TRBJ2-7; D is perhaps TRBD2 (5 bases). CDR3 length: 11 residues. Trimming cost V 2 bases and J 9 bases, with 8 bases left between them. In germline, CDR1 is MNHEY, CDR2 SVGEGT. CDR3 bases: TGTGCCAGCAGTTACACCGGGGTGCAGTACTTC. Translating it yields CASSYTGVQYF.

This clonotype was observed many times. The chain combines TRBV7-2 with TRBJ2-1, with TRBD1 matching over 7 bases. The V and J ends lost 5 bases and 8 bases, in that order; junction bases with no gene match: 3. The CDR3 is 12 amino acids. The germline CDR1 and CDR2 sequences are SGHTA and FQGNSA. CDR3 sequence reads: CASSPGTDEQFF. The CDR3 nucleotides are TGTGCCAGCAGCCCCGGGACAGATGAGCAGTTCTTC.

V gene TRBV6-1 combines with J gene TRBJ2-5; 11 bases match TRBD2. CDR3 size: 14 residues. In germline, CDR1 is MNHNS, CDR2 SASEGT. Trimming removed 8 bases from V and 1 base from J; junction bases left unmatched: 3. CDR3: CASATSGAQETQYF. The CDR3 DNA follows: TGTGCCAGCGCGACTAGCGGGGCCCAAGAGACCCAGTACTTC.

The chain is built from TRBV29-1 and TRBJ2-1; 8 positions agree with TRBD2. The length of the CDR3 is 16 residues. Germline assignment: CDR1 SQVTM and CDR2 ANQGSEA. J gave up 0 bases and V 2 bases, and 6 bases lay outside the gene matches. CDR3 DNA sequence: TGCAGCGTTGAACCGTTAGCGGGGAGCTCCTACAATGAGCAGTTCTTC. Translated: CSVEPLAGSSYNEQFF.

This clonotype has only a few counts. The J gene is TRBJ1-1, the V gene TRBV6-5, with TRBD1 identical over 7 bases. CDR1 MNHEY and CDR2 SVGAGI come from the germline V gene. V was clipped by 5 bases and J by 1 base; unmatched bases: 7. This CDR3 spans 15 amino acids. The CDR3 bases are TGTGCCAGCAGTGTCGGACAGGAGCCGAACACTGAAGCTTTCTTT. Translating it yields CASSVGQEPNTEAFF.

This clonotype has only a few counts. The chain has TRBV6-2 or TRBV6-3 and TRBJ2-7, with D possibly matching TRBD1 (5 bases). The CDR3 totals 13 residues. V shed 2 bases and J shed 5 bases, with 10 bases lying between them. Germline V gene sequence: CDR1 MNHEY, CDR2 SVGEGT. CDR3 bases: TGTGCCAGCAGTTACGGGGCAAGCGACGAGCAGTACTTC. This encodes CASSYGASDEQYF.

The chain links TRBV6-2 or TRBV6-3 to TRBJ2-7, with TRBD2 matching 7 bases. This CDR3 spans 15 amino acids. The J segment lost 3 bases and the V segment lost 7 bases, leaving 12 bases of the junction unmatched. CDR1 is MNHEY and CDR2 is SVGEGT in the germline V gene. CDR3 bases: TGTGCCAGCACTTTTTTTGCGGGGGTAAGCTACGAGCAGTACTTC. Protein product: CASTFFAGVSYEQYF.

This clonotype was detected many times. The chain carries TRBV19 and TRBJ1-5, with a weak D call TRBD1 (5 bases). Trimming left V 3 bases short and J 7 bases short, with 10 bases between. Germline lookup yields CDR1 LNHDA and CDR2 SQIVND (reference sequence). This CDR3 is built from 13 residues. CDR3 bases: TGTGCCAGTAGTATGGGGGTGAGGCAGCCCCAGCATTTT. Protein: CASSMGVRQPQHF.

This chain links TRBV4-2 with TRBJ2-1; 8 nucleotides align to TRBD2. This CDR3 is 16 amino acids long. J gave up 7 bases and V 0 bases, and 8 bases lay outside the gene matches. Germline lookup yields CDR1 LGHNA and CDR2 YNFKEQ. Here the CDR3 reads CASSQDPAGTRNEQFF. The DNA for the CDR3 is TGTGCCAGCAGCCAAGATCCGGCCGGGACTAGAAATGAGCAGTTCTTC.

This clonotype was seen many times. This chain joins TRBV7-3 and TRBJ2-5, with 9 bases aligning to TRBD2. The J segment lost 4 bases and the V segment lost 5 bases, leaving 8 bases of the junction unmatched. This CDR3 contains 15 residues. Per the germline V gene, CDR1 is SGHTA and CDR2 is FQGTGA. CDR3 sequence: CASSESPAGGETQYF. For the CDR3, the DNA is TGTGCCAGCAGCGAAAGTCCAGCGGGAGGAGAGACCCAGTACTTC.

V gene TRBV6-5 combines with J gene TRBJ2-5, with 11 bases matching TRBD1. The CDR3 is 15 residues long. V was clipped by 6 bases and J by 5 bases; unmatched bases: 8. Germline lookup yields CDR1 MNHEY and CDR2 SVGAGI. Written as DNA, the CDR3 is TGTGCCAGCAGGACAAGGACAGGGGGCGCTGAGACCCAGTACTTC. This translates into CASRTRTGGAETQYF.

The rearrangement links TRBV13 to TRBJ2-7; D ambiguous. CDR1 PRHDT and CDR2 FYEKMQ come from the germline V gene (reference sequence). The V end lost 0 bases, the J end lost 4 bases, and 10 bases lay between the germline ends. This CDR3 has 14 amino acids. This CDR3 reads CASSLGGRLYEQYF. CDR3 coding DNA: TGTGCCAGCAGCTTAGGTGGAAGGTTATACGAGCAGTACTTC. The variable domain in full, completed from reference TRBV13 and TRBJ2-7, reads AAGVIQSPRHLIKEKRETATLKCYPIPRHDTVYWYQQGPGQDPQFLISFYEKMQSDKGSIPDRFSAQQFSDYHSELNMSSLELGDSALYFCASSLGGRLYEQYFGPGTRLTVT.

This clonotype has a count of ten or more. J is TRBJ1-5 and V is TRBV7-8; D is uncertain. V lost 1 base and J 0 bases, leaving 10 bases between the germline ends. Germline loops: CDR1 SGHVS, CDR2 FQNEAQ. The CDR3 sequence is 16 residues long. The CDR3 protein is CASSLDRINSNQPQHF. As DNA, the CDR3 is TGTGCCAGCAGCTTAGATAGGATTAATAGCAATCAGCCCCAGCATTTT.